This T cell receptor (beta chain) was documented in a study of shared clonotypes between healthy human individuals. Broader study findings: In several donors, around 5% of naive CD4 clonotypes appeared in common.

Remarks on this clone: Its antigen is undetermined.

The V gene's germline CDR1 is SGHDN and CDR2 FVKESK. CDR3 length: 11 amino acids. V shed 1 base and J shed 7 bases, with 4 bases lying between them. The assay was carried out at the deep level. Method: immunoSEQ multiplex PCR; TCRdb's copy keeps in-frame clones and lacks some. Found here are around 340,000 clones, roughly 70% of them singletons; the top ten hold less than 11%. This receptor was obtained from a man aged 25 to 40 in good health. V gene TRBV14 combines with J gene TRBJ2-5, with no clear D. Source material: memory CD4+ T cells sorted from blood. Specified subset: CD45RA-negative fraction. The DNA of the CDR3 is TGTGCCAGCAGCCAAGCGGGGACCCAGTACTTC. It yields the protein CASSQAGTQYF.